These T cell receptor beta chains were read from a single sample in a study of technical replicates of blood from several donors. The assay was immunoSEQ multiplex PCR, and TCRdb's table has in-frame clones only and misses some. Found here are around 79,000 clones, around 94% of them singletons; the top ten hold around 0.37%. Sequences were obtained from T cells isolated from PBMCs. The receptors here all came from a human donor in good health. Both conserved end residues are part of each CDR3. The D gene is left open where the match is weak. The listing skips clone size in some rows; elsewhere it reads once, few, many or a size class.

d_call	j_call	clone_size	v_call	cdr3_nt	cdr3_aa
TRBD2	TRBJ2-3	.	TRBV19	TGTGCCAGTGGGCAGGGAGGGCGCACAGATACGCAGTATTTT	CASGQGGRTDTQYF
TRBD2	TRBJ2-1	.	TRBV7-3	TGTGCCAGCAGCTCAATGGCGGGGGGCGGCAATGAGCAGTTCTTC	CASSSMAGGGNEQFF
.	TRBJ2-3	once	TRBV7-2	TGTGCCAGCAAGGCGGGCGGAGGCACAGATACGCAGTATTTT	CASKAGGGTDTQYF
.	TRBJ1-5	.	TRBV19	TGTGCCAGTAGGGCAGTTGATTTGGATCAGCCCCAGCATTTT	CASRAVDLDQPQHF
.	TRBJ2-7	.	TRBV21-1	TGTGCCAGCCCTCCCTTTCTAGCGGGCTCCTACGAGCAGTACTTC	CASPPFLAGSYEQYF
TRBD1	TRBJ1-5	.	TRBV6-5	TGTGCCAGCCGGACAGGATTTAGCAATCAGCCCCAGCATTTT	CASRTGFSNQPQHF
TRBD1	TRBJ2-4	.	TRBV19	TGTGCCAGTAGTCCACGGACAGGGGCTTCTGTCATTCAGTACTTC	CASSPRTGASVIQYF
.	TRBJ1-2	.	TRBV2	TGTGCCAGCAGTGAAGGGTTTGTCGGGGGTCCCTATGGCTACACCTTC	CASSEGFVGGPYGYTF
TRBD1	TRBJ1-2	.	TRBV7-9	TGTGCCAGCAGCTTGGGTACAGGGGTTGGCTACACCTTC	CASSLGTGVGYTF
TRBD1	TRBJ1-5	.	TRBV2	TGTGCCAGCAGACAGGGGGGGCCCCAGCATTTT	CASRQGGPQHF
TRBD1	TRBJ1-2	.	TRBV13	TGTGCCAGCAGCATAGACAGGGGATGGGGCTACACCTTC	CASSIDRGWGYTF
TRBD2	TRBJ2-7	.	TRBV19	TGTGCCAGTAGTTTGAGCGGGAGCTCCTACGAGCAGTACTTC	CASSLSGSSYEQYF
TRBD1	TRBJ2-7	.	TRBV5-4	TGTGCCAGCAGCTTAAGACAGGGGTACGAGCAGTACTTC	CASSLRQGYEQYF
TRBD1	TRBJ2-7	.	TRBV2	TGTGCCAGCAGCGTCAAGGGGACAGGGGAACTCTACTTC	CASSVKGTGELYF
TRBD1	TRBJ1-1	.	TRBV19	TGTGCCAGTAGTGGACAGGGTAACACTGAAGCTTTCTTT	CASSGQGNTEAFF
TRBD2	TRBJ2-3	.	TRBV7-3	TGTGCCAGCATGGTGACTAGCGGCACCACAGATACGCAGTATTTT	CASMVTSGTTDTQYF
TRBD2	TRBJ2-4	.	TRBV19	TGTGCCAGTAGTGTATCAGCGGGAGCTGGGGAAAACATTCAGTACTTC	CASSVSAGAGENIQYF
TRBD2	TRBJ2-1	once	TRBV10-3	TGTGCCATCAGAGGACTAGCCAATGAGCAGTTCTTC	CAIRGLANEQFF
.	TRBJ1-5	once	TRBV28	TGTGCCAGCAGTTTGCGGCAGCCCCAGCATTTT	CASSLRQPQHF
TRBD2	TRBJ2-1	.	TRBV7-8	TGTGCCAGCAGCTTAAGCGGGAGGGCCCCCAATGAGCAGTTCTTC	CASSLSGRAPNEQFF
.	TRBJ2-5	.	TRBV2	TGTGCCAGCAGGGATACGTTAAACAGGTTACAAGAGACCCAGTACTTC	CASRDTLNRLQETQYF
TRBD1	TRBJ2-2	once	TRBV30	TGTGCCTGGGAAAAGACAGGGGGCACCGGGGAGCTGTTTTTT	CAWEKTGGTGELFF
.	TRBJ2-1	.	TRBV9	TGTGCCAGCAGCGCCGGCGGGCTAGTTAAGGAGCAGTTCTTC	CASSAGGLVKEQFF
TRBD2	TRBJ2-1	.	TRBV9	TGTGCCAGCAGCGTCCTCCTAGCGGGTGGCAATGAGCAGTTCTTC	CASSVLLAGGNEQFF
.	TRBJ2-7	.	TRBV7-3	TGTGCCAGCAGCCAAGGGGGGGAACAGTACTTC	CASSQGGEQYF
.	TRBJ1-3	.	TRBV19	TGTGCCAGTAGTGACCCTGAGGCTGGAAACACCATATATTTT	CASSDPEAGNTIYF
.	TRBJ2-7	.	TRBV7-9	TGTGCCAGCAGCTTATCACTAGACGAGCAGTACTTC	CASSLSLDEQYF
.	TRBJ2-2	.	TRBV4-1	TGCGCCAGCAGCCAAGAGGGGGGACTGGGGTCCGGGGAGCTGTTTTTT	CASSQEGGLGSGELFF
.	TRBJ2-3	.	TRBV5-1	TGCGCCAGCAGGTACGGGGAGACAGATACGCAGTATTTT	CASRYGETDTQYF
TRBD2	TRBJ2-3	.	TRBV9	TGTGCCAGCAGCGTAGGGCCTAGCGGGGTCACAGATACGCAGTATTTT	CASSVGPSGVTDTQYF
.	TRBJ2-7	.	TRBV30	TGTGCCTGGAGGAGAACAGGGGGGGCCTACGAGCAGTACTTC	CAWRRTGGAYEQYF
TRBD1	TRBJ1-1	.	TRBV19	TGTGCCAGTAGTTCTAGGGACAGTAACACTGAAGCTTTCTTT	CASSSRDSNTEAFF
.	TRBJ2-7	.	TRBV28	TGTGCCAGCAGTTTACCAAATCAGGGGTCCTACGAGCAGTACTTC	CASSLPNQGSYEQYF
.	TRBJ1-1	.	TRBV7-3	TGTGCCAGCAGCTTAACGTTGCAGACTGAAGCTTTCTTT	CASSLTLQTEAFF
.	TRBJ1-2	once	TRBV13	TGTGCCAGCAGCGTCCGGGACACCTATGGCTACACCTTC	CASSVRDTYGYTF
TRBD2	TRBJ2-1	.	TRBV9	TGTGCCAGCAGCGTAGCGTTAGCGGGGACCTACAATGAGCAGTTCTTC	CASSVALAGTYNEQFF
TRBD1	TRBJ1-1	once	TRBV7-9	TGTGCCAGCAGCCTACAGGGGGACGGCACTGAAGCTTTCTTT	CASSLQGDGTEAFF